This T cell receptor (beta chain) was recorded in a study of blood T cells in healthy people across ages. Findings and caveats of the study: Strong correlation linked observed beta diversity and percent naive T cells. Reliance upon unsorted PBMCs precluded definitive naive versus antigen-experienced comparison.

As regards this clonotype: The antigen remains unidentified.

A J-beta primer mix and a sample-barcoded 5' primer were used in a second PCR of about 7 to 12 cycles. Every cDNA was tagged by a template-switch adaptor with 12 random nucleotides. MiXCR was run by TCRdb on the 5' RACE reads, yielding one entry per CDR3 protein. The sample has roughly 1,800,000 distinct CDR3 sequences, just under 50% seen once; the top ten hold 2% to 2.5%. CDR1 SGHVS and CDR2 FQNEAQ come from the germline V gene. The CDR3 length is 17 residues. Trimming removed 1 base from V and 3 bases from J, with 18 bases in between. Sequenced: blood. The gene calls are TRBV7-8 and TRBJ2-5; unclear D gene. This TCR was recovered from a woman aged 35 to 49 in good health. In nucleotides, the CDR3 is TGTGCCAGCAGCTTAGTCCCCACCGCTTATTCGGAAGAGACCCAGTACTTC. Translated: CASSLVPTAYSEETQYF. Looking up the rest from reference TRBV7-8 and TRBJ2-5 gives the full variable domain: GAGVSQSPRYKVAKRGQDVALRCDPISGHVSLFWYQQALGQGPEFLTYFQNEAQLDKSGLPSDRFFAERPEGSVSTLKIQRTQQEDSAVYLCASSLVPTAYSEETQYFGPGTRLLVL.